These T cell receptor beta chains were read from a single sample in a study of Ad26.COV2.S vaccination and SARS-CoV-2 variants. Produced via immunoSEQ multiplex PCR; TCRdb's table is partial and in-frame only. The table includes 350,000 to 400,000 clones, 70% to 90% detected once. This sample comprised peripheral blood, obtained in a trial of Ad26.COV2.S vaccine versus placebo. The receptor source for this set is a person aged 18-65 years who received the Ad26.COV2.S COVID-19 vaccine or a placebo. The CDR3 runs from the conserved cysteine through the conserved F or W. A D gene is named only where the DNA matches it firmly. The listing skips clone size in some rows; elsewhere it reads once, few, many or a size class.

d_call,j_call,v_call,cdr3_length,clone_size,cdr3_aa,cdr3_nt
-,TRBJ1-1,TRBV5-4,14,-,CASRAAFENTEAFF,TGTGCCAGCAGGGCGGCTTTCGAGAACACTGAAGCTTTCTTT
-,TRBJ2-7,TRBV21-1,17,-,CASSTTRKDRDPYEQYF,TGTGCCAGCAGCACGACGAGAAAGGACAGGGACCCCTACGAGCAGTACTTC
-,TRBJ1-1,TRBV3-1/TRBV3-2,11,-,CASSQPGRTFF,TGTGCCAGCAGCCAACCGGGGAGAACTTTCTTT
TRBD2,TRBJ2-7,TRBV2,13,-,CASSGLAGAEQYF,TGTGCCAGCAGTGGACTAGCGGGAGCCGAGCAGTACTTC
-,TRBJ1-5,TRBV6-1,16,few,CASSEFNTYSNQPQHF,TGTGCCAGCAGTGAATTTAACACTTATAGCAATCAGCCCCAGCATTTT
-,TRBJ2-2,TRBV6-5,14,-,CASSYGINTGELFF,TGTGCCAGCAGTTACGGGATAAACACCGGGGAGCTGTTTTTT
-,TRBJ2-7,TRBV29-1,11,-,CSAGGSGEQYF,TGCAGCGCCGGCGGTTCTGGTGAGCAGTACTTC
-,TRBJ2-2,TRBV5-4,13,-,CASSFMDTGELFF,TGTGCCAGCAGCTTTATGGACACCGGGGAGCTGTTTTTT
-,TRBJ1-3,TRBV7-2,14,-,CASSLIGGGNTIYF,TGTGCCAGCAGCTTGATTGGGGGGGGAAACACCATATATTTT
-,TRBJ2-2,TRBV9,13,-,CASSVVAAGELFF,TGTGCCAGCAGCGTAGTAGCCGCCGGGGAGCTGTTTTTT
-,TRBJ1-2,TRBV9,12,-,CASSVAHYGYTF,TGTGCCAGCAGCGTAGCCCATTATGGCTACACCTTC
TRBD2,TRBJ2-3,TRBV28,15,-,CASSFPSGSGDTQYF,TGTGCCAGCAGTTTTCCTAGCGGGAGCGGGGATACGCAGTATTTT
-,TRBJ2-7,TRBV6-5,14,-,CASKLTALSYEQYF,TGTGCCAGCAAGCTGACAGCCCTCTCCTACGAGCAGTACTTC
-,TRBJ2-3,TRBV6-4,13,once,CASGDSGTDTQYF,TGTGCCAGCGGGGACTCAGGGACAGATACGCAGTATTTT
-,TRBJ2-1,TRBV9,16,-,CASSEGVGSSYNEQFF,TGTGCCAGCAGCGAGGGAGTAGGGAGCTCCTACAATGAGCAGTTCTTC
TRBD1,TRBJ1-5,TRBV19,17,-,CASSDPGQGGRNQPQHF,TGTGCCAGTAGTGATCCGGGACAGGGCGGCCGGAATCAGCCCCAGCATTTT
-,TRBJ1-1,TRBV6-4,17,-,CASSDAPGAEASSEAFF,TGTGCCAGCAGTGACGCCCCGGGGGCCGAGGCCTCCTCTGAAGCTTTCTTT
TRBD1,TRBJ1-2,TRBV19,14,-,CASLRQGAGNGYTF,TGTGCCAGTCTTAGACAGGGGGCTGGTAATGGCTACACCTTC
-,TRBJ2-7,TRBV19,13,-,CASSLGNSYEQYF,TGTGCCAGTAGTCTTGGAAATTCCTACGAGCAGTACTTC
TRBD2,TRBJ2-1,TRBV5-1,15,-,CASTPTSGRGNEQFF,TGCGCCAGCACACCGACTAGCGGGAGGGGAAATGAGCAGTTCTTC